This TCR beta chain was recovered during a study of blood T cell repertoires in COVID-19. On the study more broadly: The origin of the acute and convalescent COVID-19 samples was the United States, Italy and Spain.

J lost 4 bases, V lost 4 bases, and 5 bases had no gene match. This CDR3 contains 15 residues. Germline V gene data show CDR1 as SNHLY and CDR2 as FYNNEI. This clone showed up just once. Sequencing was performed with immunoSEQ multiplex PCR; in TCRdb, only in-frame clones are kept and a portion is missing. The sample comprises roughly 200,000 clones, around four fifths of which are singletons, and roughly 20% rests with the top ten. V gene TRBV2 combines with J gene TRBJ2-5; 11 bases are shared with TRBD2. The sample taken for sequencing was peripheral blood. This receptor was obtained from a human donor in a cohort sampled during active COVID-19. The DNA of the CDR3 is TGTGCCAGCAGTGCTTCTAGCGGGAGGAGAGAGACCCAGTACTTC. Translated: CASSASSGRRETQYF.